The source of this T cell receptor beta chain is a study of T cell changes during pregnancy in multiple sclerosis. This table comes from immunoSEQ multiplex PCR, and its TCRdb copy is limited to in-frame clones, with some not included. The repertoire has about 70,000 clones, 85% to 95% of them found once; the top ten carry around 2.3%. This clone was seen once. This CDR3 comprises 15 residues. V lost 3 bases, J lost 2 bases, and 6 bases stayed unmatched. Germline V gene data show CDR1 as LNHDA and CDR2 as SQIVND (reference sequence). The sample here was peripheral blood, taken before pregnancy. The sequence derives from a female donor with multiple sclerosis, enrolled in a pregnancy study. The chain employs TRBV19 and TRBJ2-7; 8 bases match TRBD2. CDR3 sequence (DNA): TGTGCCAGTAGTATCGCGGGGGGCCAGACCTACGAGCAGTACTTC. This translates into CASSIAGGQTYEQYF.